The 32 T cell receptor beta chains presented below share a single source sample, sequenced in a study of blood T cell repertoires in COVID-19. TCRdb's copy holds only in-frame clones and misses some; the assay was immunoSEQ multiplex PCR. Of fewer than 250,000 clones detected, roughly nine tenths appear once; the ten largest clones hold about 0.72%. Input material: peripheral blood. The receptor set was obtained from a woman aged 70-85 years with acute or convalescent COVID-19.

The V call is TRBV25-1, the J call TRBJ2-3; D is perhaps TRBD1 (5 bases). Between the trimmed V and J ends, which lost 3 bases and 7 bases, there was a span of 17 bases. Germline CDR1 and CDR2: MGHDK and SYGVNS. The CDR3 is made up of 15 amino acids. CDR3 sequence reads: CASSDLQAGINTQYF. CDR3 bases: TGTGCCAGCAGTGACCTCCAAGCAGGGATTAATACGCAGTATTTT.

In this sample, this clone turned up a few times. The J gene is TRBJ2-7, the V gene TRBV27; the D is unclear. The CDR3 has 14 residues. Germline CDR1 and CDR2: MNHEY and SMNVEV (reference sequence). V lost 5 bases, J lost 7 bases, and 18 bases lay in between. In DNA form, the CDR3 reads TGTGCCAGCAGTCCCCGTGGGCCCTCGGAAGAGCAGTACTTC. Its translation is CASSPRGPSEEQYF.

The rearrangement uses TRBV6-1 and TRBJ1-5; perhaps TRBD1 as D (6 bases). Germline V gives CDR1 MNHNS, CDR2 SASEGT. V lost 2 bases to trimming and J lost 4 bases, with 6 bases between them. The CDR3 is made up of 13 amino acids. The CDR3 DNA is TGTGCCAGCAGTGAACAGGGGAATCAGCCCCAGCATTTT. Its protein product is CASSEQGNQPQHF.

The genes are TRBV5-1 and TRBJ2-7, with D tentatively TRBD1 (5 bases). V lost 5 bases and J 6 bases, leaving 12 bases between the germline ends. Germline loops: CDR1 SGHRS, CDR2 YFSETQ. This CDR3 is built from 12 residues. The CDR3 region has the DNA TGCGCCAGCAGTATTCAGGGTAGCGAGCAGTACTTC. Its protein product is CASSIQGSEQYF.

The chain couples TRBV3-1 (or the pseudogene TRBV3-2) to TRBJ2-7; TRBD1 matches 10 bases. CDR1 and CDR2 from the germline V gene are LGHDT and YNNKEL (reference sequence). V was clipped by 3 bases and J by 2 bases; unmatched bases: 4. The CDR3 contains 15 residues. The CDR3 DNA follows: TGTGCCAGCAGCCATCGGACAGGGGGAACCTACGAGCAGTACTTC. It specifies CASSHRTGGTYEQYF.

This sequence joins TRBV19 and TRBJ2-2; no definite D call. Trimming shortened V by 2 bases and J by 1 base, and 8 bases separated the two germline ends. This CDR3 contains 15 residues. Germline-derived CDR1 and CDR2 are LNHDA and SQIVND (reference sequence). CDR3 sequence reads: CASSIMRQNTGELFF. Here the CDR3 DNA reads TGTGCCAGTAGTATAATGCGGCAGAACACCGGGGAGCTGTTTTTT.

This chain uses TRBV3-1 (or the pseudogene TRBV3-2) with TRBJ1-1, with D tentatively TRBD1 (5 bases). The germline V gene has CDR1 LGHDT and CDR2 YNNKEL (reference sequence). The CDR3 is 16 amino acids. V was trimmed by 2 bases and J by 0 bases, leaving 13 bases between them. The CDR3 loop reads CASSQSDGGMNTEAFF. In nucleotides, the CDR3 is TGTGCCAGCAGCCAATCCGACGGGGGGATGAACACTGAAGCTTTCTTT.

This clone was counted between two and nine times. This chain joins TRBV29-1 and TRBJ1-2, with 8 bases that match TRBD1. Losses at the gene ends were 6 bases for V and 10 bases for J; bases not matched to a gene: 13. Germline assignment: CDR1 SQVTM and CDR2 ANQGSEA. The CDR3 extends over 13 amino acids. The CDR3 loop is CSVRQGSIHDYTF. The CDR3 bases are TGCAGCGTAAGACAGGGGAGCATCCACGACTACACCTTC.

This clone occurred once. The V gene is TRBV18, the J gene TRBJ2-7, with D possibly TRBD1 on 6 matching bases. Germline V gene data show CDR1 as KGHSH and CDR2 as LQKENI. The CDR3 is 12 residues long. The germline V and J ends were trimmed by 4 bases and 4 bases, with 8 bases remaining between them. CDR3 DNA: TGTGCCAGCTCACTGGACAGATACGAGCAGTACTTC. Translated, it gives CASSLDRYEQYF.

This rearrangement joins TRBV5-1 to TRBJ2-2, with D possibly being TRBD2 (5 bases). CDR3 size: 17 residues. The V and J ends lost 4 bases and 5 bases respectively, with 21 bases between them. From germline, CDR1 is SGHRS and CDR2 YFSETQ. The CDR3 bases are TGCGCCAGCAGCGAAGGACTGGATCCCGAGAGGACCGGGGAGCTGTTTTTT. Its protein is CASSEGLDPERTGELFF. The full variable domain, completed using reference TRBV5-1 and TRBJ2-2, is KAGVTQTPRYLIKTRGQQVTLSCSPISGHRSVSWYQQTPGQGLQFLFEYFSETQRNKGNFPGRFSGRQFSNSRSEMNVSTLELGDSALYLCASSEGLDPERTGELFFGEGSRLTVL.

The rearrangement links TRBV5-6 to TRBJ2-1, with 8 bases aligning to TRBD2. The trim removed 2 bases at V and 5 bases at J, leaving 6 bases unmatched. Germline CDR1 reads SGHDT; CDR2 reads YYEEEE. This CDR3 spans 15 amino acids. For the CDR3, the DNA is TGTGCCAGCAGCTTACCGGGACTAGAAAACAATGAGCAGTTCTTC. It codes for CASSLPGLENNEQFF.

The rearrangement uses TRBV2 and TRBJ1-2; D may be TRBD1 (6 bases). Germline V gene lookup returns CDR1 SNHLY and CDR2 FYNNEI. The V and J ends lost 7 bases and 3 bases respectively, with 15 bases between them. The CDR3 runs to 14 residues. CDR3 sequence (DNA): TGTGCCAGCATGGCCGGGACACACTACTATGGCTACACCTTC. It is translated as CASMAGTHYYGYTF.

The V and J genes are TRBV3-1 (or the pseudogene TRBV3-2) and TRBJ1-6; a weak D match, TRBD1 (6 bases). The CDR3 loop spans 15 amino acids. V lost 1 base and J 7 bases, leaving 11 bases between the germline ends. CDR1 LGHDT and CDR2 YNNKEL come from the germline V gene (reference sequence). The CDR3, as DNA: TGTGCCAGCAGCCAAGGGCTGGGGGCCAATTCACCCCTCCACTTT. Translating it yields CASSQGLGANSPLHF.

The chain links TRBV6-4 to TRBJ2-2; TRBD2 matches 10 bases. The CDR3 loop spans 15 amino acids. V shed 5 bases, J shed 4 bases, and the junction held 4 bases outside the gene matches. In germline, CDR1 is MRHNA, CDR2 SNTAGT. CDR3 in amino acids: CASSRLAGSTGELFF. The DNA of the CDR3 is TGTGCCAGCAGTAGACTAGCGGGCAGCACCGGGGAGCTGTTTTTT.

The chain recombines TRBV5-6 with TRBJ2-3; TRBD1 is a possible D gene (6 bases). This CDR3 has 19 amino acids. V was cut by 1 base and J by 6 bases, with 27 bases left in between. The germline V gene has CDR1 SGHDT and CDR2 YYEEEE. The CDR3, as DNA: TGTGCCAGCAGCTTGTTTGGAGGCGTCGACAGGTCTAGACGGGATACGCAGTATTTT. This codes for CASSLFGGVDRSRRDTQYF.

DNA for the CDR3: TGTGCCAGCAGCGCCCACGAGGGAGGGGCCTACAATGAGCAGTTCTTC. Translated: CASSAHEGGAYNEQFF. The rearrangement links TRBV9 to TRBJ2-1, with 7 bases lining up with TRBD2. Germline CDR1 SGDLS, CDR2 YYNGEE. This CDR3 has 16 residues. After removal of 3 bases from V and 2 bases from J, the junction contained 8 bases not matched to a gene.

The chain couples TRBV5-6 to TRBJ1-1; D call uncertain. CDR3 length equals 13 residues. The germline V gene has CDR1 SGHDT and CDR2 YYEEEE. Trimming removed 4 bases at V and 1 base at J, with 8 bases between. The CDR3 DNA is TGTGCCAGCAGCCGGCGGGAGAACACTGAAGCTTTCTTT. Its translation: CASSRRENTEAFF. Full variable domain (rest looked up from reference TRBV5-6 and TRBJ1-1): DAGVTQSPTHLIKTRGQQVTLRCSPKSGHDTVSWYQQALGQGPQFIFQYYEEEERQRGNFPDRFSGHQFPNYSSELNVNALLLGDSALYLCASSRRENTEAFFGQGTRLTVV.

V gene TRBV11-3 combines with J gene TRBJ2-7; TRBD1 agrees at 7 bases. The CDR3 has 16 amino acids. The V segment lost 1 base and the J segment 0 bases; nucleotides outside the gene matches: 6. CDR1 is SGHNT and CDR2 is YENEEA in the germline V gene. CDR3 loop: CASSLVGGQSSYEQYF. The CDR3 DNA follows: TGTGCCAGCAGCTTAGTTGGGGGACAGAGCTCCTACGAGCAGTACTTC.

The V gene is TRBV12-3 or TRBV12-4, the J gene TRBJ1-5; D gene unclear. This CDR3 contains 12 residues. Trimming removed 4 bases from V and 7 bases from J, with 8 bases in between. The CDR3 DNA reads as TGTGCCAGCAGTTCTACTAGGCAGCCCCAGCATTTT. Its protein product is CASSSTRQPQHF.

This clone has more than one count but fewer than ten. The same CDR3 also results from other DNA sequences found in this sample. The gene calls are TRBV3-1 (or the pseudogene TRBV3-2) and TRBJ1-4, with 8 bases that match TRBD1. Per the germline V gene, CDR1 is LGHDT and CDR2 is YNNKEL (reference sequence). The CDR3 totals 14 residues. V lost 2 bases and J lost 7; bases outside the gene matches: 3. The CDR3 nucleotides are TGTGCCAGCAGCCAACAGGGGGCAGGTGAAAAACTGTTTTTT. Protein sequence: CASSQQGAGEKLFF.

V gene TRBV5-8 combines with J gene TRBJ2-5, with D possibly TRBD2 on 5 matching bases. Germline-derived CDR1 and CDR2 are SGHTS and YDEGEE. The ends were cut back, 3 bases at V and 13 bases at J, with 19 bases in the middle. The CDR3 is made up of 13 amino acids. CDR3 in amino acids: CASSSQTGRSPYF. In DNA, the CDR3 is TGTGCCAGCAGCTCCCAAACGGGGAGATCCCCGTACTTC.

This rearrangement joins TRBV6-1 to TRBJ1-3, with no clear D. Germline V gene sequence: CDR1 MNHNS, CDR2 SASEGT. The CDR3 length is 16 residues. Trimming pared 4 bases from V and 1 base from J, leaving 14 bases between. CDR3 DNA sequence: TGTGCCAGCAGTGTTTCCACGGAGGTATCTGGAAACACCATATATTTT. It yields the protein CASSVSTEVSGNTIYF.

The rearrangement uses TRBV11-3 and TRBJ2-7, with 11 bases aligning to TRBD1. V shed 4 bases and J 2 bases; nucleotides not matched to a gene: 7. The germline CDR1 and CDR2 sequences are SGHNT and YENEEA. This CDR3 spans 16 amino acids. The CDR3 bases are TGTGCCAGCAGCTCGGGACAGGGGGTTCCCACCTACGAGCAGTACTTC. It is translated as CASSSGQGVPTYEQYF.

CDR3 bases: TGCGCCAGCAGCTTGGACCGGGGTAGGGGGGAGCAGTACTTC. Protein: CASSLDRGRGEQYF. This rearrangement joins TRBV5-1 to TRBJ2-7; D is possibly TRBD1 (6 bases). In germline, CDR1 is SGHRS, CDR2 YFSETQ. The CDR3 length is 14 residues. Trimming stripped 0 bases from V and 7 bases from J, with 14 bases between.

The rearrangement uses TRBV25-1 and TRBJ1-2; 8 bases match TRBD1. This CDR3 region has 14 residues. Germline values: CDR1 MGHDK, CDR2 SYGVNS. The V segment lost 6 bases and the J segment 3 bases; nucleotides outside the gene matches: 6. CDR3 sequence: CASSAPDRDYGYTF. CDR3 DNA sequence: TGTGCCAGCAGCGCCCCGGACAGGGACTATGGCTACACCTTC.

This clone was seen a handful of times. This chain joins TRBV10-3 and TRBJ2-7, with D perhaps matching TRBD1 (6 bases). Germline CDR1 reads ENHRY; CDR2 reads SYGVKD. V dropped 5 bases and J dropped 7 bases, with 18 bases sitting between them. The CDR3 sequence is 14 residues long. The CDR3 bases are TGTGCCATCAGTTCAACTACAGGGCGAGTTGAGCAGTACTTC. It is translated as CAISSTTGRVEQYF.

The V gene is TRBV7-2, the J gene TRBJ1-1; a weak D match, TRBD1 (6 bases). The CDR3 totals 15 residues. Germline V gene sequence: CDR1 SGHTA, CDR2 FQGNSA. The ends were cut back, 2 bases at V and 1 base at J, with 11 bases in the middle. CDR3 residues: CASSLQGLANTEAFF. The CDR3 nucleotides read TGTGCCAGCAGCTTACAGGGGTTGGCGAACACTGAAGCTTTCTTT.

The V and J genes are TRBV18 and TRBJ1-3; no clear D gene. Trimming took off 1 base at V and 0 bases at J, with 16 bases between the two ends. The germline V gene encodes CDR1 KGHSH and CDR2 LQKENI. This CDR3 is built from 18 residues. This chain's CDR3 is CASSPQFGSLSSGNTIYF. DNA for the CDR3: TGTGCCAGCTCACCACAGTTTGGCAGTTTAAGCTCTGGAAACACCATATATTTT.

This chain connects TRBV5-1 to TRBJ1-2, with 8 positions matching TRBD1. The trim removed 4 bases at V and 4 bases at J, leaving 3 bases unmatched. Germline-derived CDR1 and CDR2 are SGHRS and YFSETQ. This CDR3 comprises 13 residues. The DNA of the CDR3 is TGCGCCAGCAGCATAGGACAGGGCTATGGCTACACCTTC. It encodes CASSIGQGYGYTF.

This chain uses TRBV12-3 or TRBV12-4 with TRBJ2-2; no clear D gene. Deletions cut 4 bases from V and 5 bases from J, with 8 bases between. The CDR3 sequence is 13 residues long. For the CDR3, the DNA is TGTGCCAGCAGTTACCGGGTTACCGGGGAGCTGTTTTTT. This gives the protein CASSYRVTGELFF.

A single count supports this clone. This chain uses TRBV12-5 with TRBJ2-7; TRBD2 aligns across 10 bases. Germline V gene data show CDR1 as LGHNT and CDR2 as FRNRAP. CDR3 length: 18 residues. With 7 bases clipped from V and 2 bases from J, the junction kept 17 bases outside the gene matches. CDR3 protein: CASAPPLAGAKGTYEQYF. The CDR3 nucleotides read TGTGCTAGTGCGCCCCCTCTAGCGGGAGCGAAAGGGACCTACGAGCAGTACTTC. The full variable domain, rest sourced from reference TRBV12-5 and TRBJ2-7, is DARVTQTPRHKVTEMGQEVTMRCQPILGHNTVFWYRQTMMQGLELLAYFRNRAPLDDSGMPKDRFSAEMPDATLATLKIQPSEPRDSAVYFCASAPPLAGAKGTYEQYFGPGTRLTVT.

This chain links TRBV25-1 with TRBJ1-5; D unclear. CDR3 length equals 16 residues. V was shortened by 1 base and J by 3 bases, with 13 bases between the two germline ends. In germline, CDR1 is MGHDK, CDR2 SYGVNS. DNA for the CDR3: TGTGCCAGCAGTGAATTTGGCCAGGCGTTCAATCAGCCCCAGCATTTT. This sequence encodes CASSEFGQAFNQPQHF.